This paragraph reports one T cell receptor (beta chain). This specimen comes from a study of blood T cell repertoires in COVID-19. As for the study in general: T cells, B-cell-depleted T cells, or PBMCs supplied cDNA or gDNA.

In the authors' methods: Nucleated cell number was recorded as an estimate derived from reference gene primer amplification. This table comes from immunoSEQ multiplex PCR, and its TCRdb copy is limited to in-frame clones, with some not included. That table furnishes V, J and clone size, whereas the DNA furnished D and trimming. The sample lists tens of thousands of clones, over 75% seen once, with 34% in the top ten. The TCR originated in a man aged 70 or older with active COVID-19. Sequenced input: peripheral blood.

This CDR3 is CASSQVPETQYF. CDR3 nucleotides: TGTGCCAGCAGCCAAGTTCCGGAGACCCAGTACTTC. V usage is TRBV3-1 (or the pseudogene TRBV3-2) and J usage is TRBJ2-5; D unresolved. Trimming left V 1 base short and J 5 bases short, with 5 bases between. Germline assignment: CDR1 LGHDT and CDR2 YNNKEL (reference sequence). The CDR3 is 12 residues long.